This passage covers 25 T cell receptor beta chains from one sample sequenced in a study of OX40 agonist ivuxolimab in advanced cancers. Sequencing was performed with immunoSEQ multiplex PCR; in TCRdb, only in-frame clones are kept and a portion is missing. The data show about 22,000 clones, around four fifths seen once. The starting material was CD4+ or CD8+ T cells sorted from blood, obtained in a trial of the OX40 agonist ivuxolimab. These receptors were obtained from an adult with an advanced solid tumor such as melanoma, head and neck, liver or kidney cancer.

The chain carries TRBV7-9 and TRBJ2-7, with TRBD2 matching 7 bases. V lost 2 bases and J lost 3; bases outside the gene matches: 1. The germline V gene has CDR1 SEHNR and CDR2 FQNEAQ (reference sequence). The CDR3 consists of 13 residues. CDR3 loop: CASSLSGNYEQYF. CDR3 bases: TGTGCCAGCAGCTTAAGCGGGAACTACGAGCAGTACTTC.

The chain couples TRBV6-6 to TRBJ2-7, with 8 bases that match TRBD2. V lost 2 bases to trimming and J lost 5 bases; unmatched junction nucleotides: 8. The CDR3 is 15 amino acids. Germline loops: CDR1 MNHNY, CDR2 SVGAGI (reference sequence). CDR3 amino acids: CASSYGRGRNDEQYF. The CDR3, as DNA: TGTGCCAGCAGTTACGGTCGCGGGAGGAACGACGAGCAGTACTTC.

This clone has a single count. The chain recombines TRBV6-6 with TRBJ2-7; 7 bases are shared with TRBD1. J lost 3 bases, V lost 7 bases, and 12 bases had no gene match. Germline assignment: CDR1 MNHNY and CDR2 SVGAGI (reference sequence). The length of the CDR3 is 15 residues. For the CDR3, the DNA is TGTGCCAGCACCGCACTCAGGCAGGGGGACTACGAGCAGTACTTC. Translation: CASTALRQGDYEQYF.

This clone was recorded a few times. V gene TRBV5-6 combines with J gene TRBJ1-3, with D hard to call. Trimming left V 4 bases short and J 0 bases short, with 14 bases between. Per germline, CDR1 SGHDT and CDR2 YYEEEE. The CDR3 totals 16 residues. The CDR3 region has the DNA TGTGCCAGCAGCCCGTCGCGAAGACTCTCTGGAAACACCATATATTTT. This encodes CASSPSRRLSGNTIYF.

This clone appeared a single time. Here the CDR3 reads CASSLIGETEAFF. The CDR3 DNA sequence: TGTGCCAGCAGTTTAATAGGGGAGACTGAAGCTTTCTTT. J is TRBJ1-1 and V is TRBV27, with TRBD1 as a possible D gene (5 bases). In germline, CDR1 is MNHEY, CDR2 SMNVEV (reference sequence). The CDR3 loop spans 13 amino acids. Trimming removed 2 bases at V and 5 bases at J, with 9 bases between.

This clone is categorized as medium-sized (0.01 to 0.1%). The chain uses TRBV4-1 and TRBJ2-7, with 8 bases matching TRBD2. The V and J ends lost 3 bases and 2 bases, in that order; junction bases with no gene match: 3. This CDR3 is 14 amino acids long. The germline V gene encodes CDR1 MGHRA and CDR2 YSYEKL. CDR3 loop: CASSQLAGTYEQYF. The CDR3 bases are TGCGCCAGCAGCCAGCTAGCGGGCACCTACGAGCAGTACTTC.

The genes are TRBV5-2 and TRBJ2-7; whether TRBD2, the table's D call, matches the DNA was not checked. TRBV5-2 is a pseudogene segment. The CDR3 totals 12 residues. CDR3 bases: TGTGCCAGCAGCCCGGGTGGCTACGAGCAGTACTTC. This codes for CASSPGGYEQYF.

This clone appeared once. The chain employs TRBV4-2 and TRBJ2-7, with D possibly being TRBD2 (6 bases). Germline V CDR1 and CDR2: LGHNA, YNFKEQ. Trimming took 4 bases from V and 3 from J, leaving 13 bases between them. The CDR3 covers 14 residues. The CDR3 DNA follows: TGTGCCAGCAGCCTCCCGGGGACTTACTACGAGCAGTACTTC. Translation: CASSLPGTYYEQYF.

This clone was picked up one time. This rearrangement joins TRBV2 to TRBJ2-1; a weak D match, TRBD2 (6 bases). With 1 base removed from V and 7 bases from J, the gap between germline ends came to 14 bases. Germline lookup yields CDR1 SNHLY and CDR2 FYNNEI. CDR3 length: 15 amino acids. Here the CDR3 DNA reads TGTGCCAGCAGTGAAGACGCGGGACCGGGAAATGAGCAGTTCTTC. This sequence encodes CASSEDAGPGNEQFF.

V is TRBV5-1 and J is TRBJ1-2; D call uncertain. This CDR3 has 17 amino acids. The germline CDR1 and CDR2 sequences are SGHRS and YFSETQ. The V and J ends lost 9 bases and 1 base respectively, with 25 bases between them. Here the CDR3 DNA reads TGCGCCACCGATCCGCGGGTGGGCCCAACTTTTAACTATGGCTACACCTTC. It yields the protein CATDPRVGPTFNYGYTF.

This clone showed up just once. The CDR3 region is CASSYGSGGGVYEQFF. The CDR3 DNA reads as TGTGCCAGCAGTTACGGCAGTGGGGGTGGAGTATATGAGCAGTTCTTC. The chain employs TRBV6-5 and TRBJ2-1; D may correspond to TRBD1 or TRBD2 (5 bases each). Trimming left V 2 bases short and J 8 bases short, with 19 bases between. CDR1 is MNHEY, CDR2 SVGAGI, per germline. The CDR3 sequence is 16 residues long.

The chain's CDR3 is CASSVAASGGMDEQFF. The CDR3 bases are TGTGCCAGCAGCGTAGCGGCCTCAGGGGGCATGGATGAGCAGTTCTTC. The chain employs TRBV9 and TRBJ2-1, with TRBD1 identical over 8 bases. The junction had 10 bases not matched to a gene; V was cut back by 0 bases and J by 8 bases. Germline V CDR1 and CDR2: SGDLS, YYNGEE. The length of the CDR3 is 16 residues.

The V and J genes are TRBV5-1 and TRBJ2-7, with D tentatively TRBD1 (5 bases). V was trimmed by 0 bases and J by 5 bases, leaving 15 bases between them. This CDR3 comprises 15 residues. Germline-derived CDR1 and CDR2 are SGHRS and YFSETQ. CDR3: CASSLEGHPSDEQYF. CDR3 bases: TGCGCCAGCAGCTTGGAAGGACATCCGTCGGACGAGCAGTACTTC. Based on the CDR3 plus reference TRBV5-1 and TRBJ2-7, the full variable domain is KAGVTQTPRYLIKTRGQQVTLSCSPISGHRSVSWYQQTPGQGLQFLFEYFSETQRNKGNFPGRFSGRQFSNSRSEMNVSTLELGDSALYLCASSLEGHPSDEQYFGPGTRLTVT.

The genes are TRBV5-1 and TRBJ2-1; no clear D gene. The CDR3 spans 12 residues. Germline assignment: CDR1 SGHRS and CDR2 YFSETQ. The V end was cut by 4 bases, the J end by 9 bases, with 11 bases between. CDR3 DNA sequence: TGCGCCAGCAGCCTTCGGTCCGGTGAGCAGTTCTTC. It translates to CASSLRSGEQFF.

CDR3 protein: CASGTGGETQYF. CDR3 sequence (DNA): TGTGCCAGCGGGACAGGGGGCGAGACCCAGTACTTC. The V gene is TRBV9, the J gene TRBJ2-5, with TRBD1 matching over 12 bases. Germline CDR1 reads SGDLS; CDR2 reads YYNGEE. The CDR3 is 12 amino acids. Trimming removed 7 bases from V and 5 bases from J; junction bases left unmatched: 0.

In DNA form, the CDR3 reads TGCGCCAGCAGCCATCCTGCCCGAACCTCTGGGGCCAACGTCCTGACTTTC. Protein sequence: CASSHPARTSGANVLTF. The rearrangement joins TRBV4-1 to TRBJ2-6; D is ambiguous. The CDR3 sequence is 17 residues long. V shed 3 bases and J shed 0 bases, with 12 bases lying between them. Per germline, CDR1 MGHRA and CDR2 YSYEKL.

The V gene is TRBV5-4, the J gene TRBJ1-5; D may be TRBD1 (5 bases). Germline V gives CDR1 SGHNT, CDR2 YYREEE (reference sequence). The CDR3 has 14 amino acids. Trimming shortened V by 4 bases and J by 9 bases, and 17 bases separated the two germline ends. The CDR3 sequence is CASSNQQGSGPQHF. In DNA, the CDR3 is TGTGCCAGCAGCAATCAGCAGGGTAGTGGGCCCCAGCATTTT.

Here the CDR3 DNA reads TGTGCCAGCTCACCAAATAAGGGGGGCGCAGAGACCCAGTACTTC. Translation: CASSPNKGGAETQYF. The chain joins TRBV18 to TRBJ2-5, with D perhaps matching TRBD1 or TRBD2 (6 bases each). Trimming stripped 2 bases from V and 4 bases from J, with 14 bases between. The germline V gene encodes CDR1 KGHSH and CDR2 LQKENI. CDR3 length: 15 amino acids.

The chain is built from TRBV14 and TRBJ2-7, with a possible D match to TRBD1 (7 bases). In germline, CDR1 is SGHDN, CDR2 FVKESK. V was pared by 0 bases and J by 3 bases, with 15 bases between. This CDR3 region has 16 residues. The CDR3 here is CASSQDGGTALYEQYF. The CDR3 DNA reads TGTGCCAGCAGCCAAGATGGGGGGACAGCCCTCTACGAGCAGTACTTC.

V usage is TRBV10-1 and J usage is TRBJ2-7; D is ambiguous. The V gene's germline CDR1 is WNHNN and CDR2 SYGVQD (reference sequence). The CDR3 covers 13 residues. With 2 bases removed from V and 0 bases from J, the gap between germline ends came to 5 bases. CDR3 in DNA: TGCGCCAGCAGTGAGGGCTACTCCTACGAGCAGTACTTC. Protein product: CASSEGYSYEQYF.

This chain uses TRBV7-6 with TRBJ1-3; tentatively, D is TRBD1 (5 bases). The CDR3 runs to 16 residues. The V gene's germline CDR1 is SGHVS and CDR2 FNYEAQ. Trimming removed 4 bases from V and 7 bases from J, with 20 bases in between. CDR3 protein: CASSSPTTMGGNTIYF. The DNA of the CDR3 is TGTGCCAGCAGCTCCCCCACGACCATGGGGGGGAACACCATATATTTT.

About this clone itself: The germline gene is not matched at one end of the junction; a read error may be the cause. The chain links TRBV5-4 to TRBJ1-3, with D perhaps matching TRBD1 (6 bases). Germline CDR1 reads SGHNT; CDR2 reads YYREEE (reference sequence). The CDR3 is 15 residues long. Here the CDR3 reads CANSLPGETGNTIYF. DNA for the CDR3: TGTGCCAACAGCTTGCCAGGGGAAACTGGAAACACCATATATTTT.

This chain connects TRBV27 to TRBJ2-7, with 7 bases aligning to TRBD2. V lost 6 bases and J lost 0; bases outside the gene matches: 5. The CDR3 consists of 14 residues. From germline, CDR1 is MNHEY and CDR2 SMNVEV (reference sequence). CDR3 bases: TGTGCCAGCAGCCCCTGGGGGGGCTCCTACGAGCAGTACTTC. Protein sequence: CASSPWGGSYEQYF.

The V and J genes are TRBV4-1 and TRBJ2-3; a weak D match, TRBD1 (5 bases). Deletions cut 0 bases from V and 0 bases from J, with 7 bases between. The CDR3 has 15 residues. Germline CDR1 and CDR2: MGHRA and YSYEKL. CDR3 bases: TGCGCCAGCAGCCAAGAAGGGGTTAGCACAGATACGCAGTATTTT. Residues: CASSQEGVSTDTQYF.

This clone showed up just once. This chain links TRBV7-9 with TRBJ2-1; 12 bases are a match to TRBD2. The junction had 7 bases not matched to a gene; V was cut back by 5 bases and J by 5 bases. The germline gives CDR1 SEHNR, CDR2 FQNEAQ (reference sequence). This CDR3 has 16 residues. As DNA, the CDR3 is TGTGCCAGCAGCCTGGCGGGACTAGCGGGTAACAATGAGCAGTTCTTC. It is translated as CASSLAGLAGNNEQFF.